What follows are 14 T cell receptor beta chains derived from one specimen sequenced in a study of T cell responses to AZD1222 COVID-19 vaccine. Sequencing used immunoSEQ multiplex PCR; TCRdb keeps in-frame clones, though not all of them. The table includes 95,000 to 110,000 clones, over 80% detected once. The sample was peripheral blood, taken on day 0 of AZD1222 vaccination. Receptors originate from an adult in good health.

The V gene is TRBV27, the J gene TRBJ2-3; 14 positions match TRBD2. The CDR3 length is 17 residues. V shed 3 bases, J shed 4 bases, and the junction held 6 bases outside the gene matches. CDR1 and CDR2 (germline): MNHEY, SMNVEV (reference sequence). The CDR3 DNA reads TGTGCCAGCAGTTTCCGACTAGCGGGAGGGCGTCCAGATACGCAGTATTTT. Translating it yields CASSFRLAGGRPDTQYF.

J is TRBJ1-1 and V is TRBV9, with 12 bases lining up with TRBD1. The CDR3 is made up of 15 amino acids. V dropped 3 bases and J dropped 1; count of bases not matched to a gene: 1. Germline V gives CDR1 SGDLS, CDR2 YYNGEE. CDR3 bases: TGTGCCAGCAGCGGGGACAGGGGGCGGAACACTGAAGCTTTCTTT. Translated, it gives CASSGDRGRNTEAFF.

The J gene is TRBJ2-7, the V gene TRBV9; 9 nucleotides align to TRBD2. Germline-derived CDR1 and CDR2 are SGDLS and YYNGEE. Unmatched junction bases numbered 8, after V lost 3 bases and J lost 4 bases. The CDR3 spans 15 residues. CDR3 residues: CASSAYSGSLYEQYF. The CDR3 DNA follows: TGTGCCAGCAGCGCTTATAGCGGGAGTTTGTACGAGCAGTACTTC.

This clone was seen only a few times. DNA of the CDR3: TGTGCCAGCAGGGACTACCCAAGAGGTACCGGGGAGCTGTTTTTT. It is translated as CASRDYPRGTGELFF. The rearrangement joins TRBV2 to TRBJ2-2, with TRBD2 as a possible D gene (6 bases). V was trimmed by 6 bases and J by 5 bases, leaving 16 bases between them. The CDR3 runs 15 residues. Germline V lookup: CDR1 SNHLY, CDR2 FYNNEI.

The J gene is TRBJ2-7, the V gene TRBV29-1; D remains ambiguous. This CDR3 contains 11 residues. V was shortened by 4 bases and J by 3 bases, with 7 bases between the two germline ends. Germline CDR1 is SQVTM and CDR2 is ANQGSEA. The CDR3 DNA reads as TGCAGCGTTGGGACGGACTACGAGCAGTACTTC. It is translated as CSVGTDYEQYF.

The table lists this clone with a few counts. The V call is TRBV28, the J call TRBJ1-2, with D possibly TRBD1 on 5 matching bases. Germline V gene sequence: CDR1 MDHEN, CDR2 SYDVKM. Trimming removed 5 bases from V and 4 bases from J, with 14 bases in between. The CDR3 covers 14 residues. The CDR3 loop reads CASSPGFTPYGYTF. DNA of the CDR3: TGTGCCAGCAGTCCAGGGTTTACTCCCTATGGCTACACCTTC.

Of note for this clone: The identical CDR3 is also encoded by other nucleotide sequences in the sample. V usage is TRBV19 and J usage is TRBJ2-1; unclear D gene. With 5 bases removed from V and 4 bases from J, the gap between germline ends came to 9 bases. From germline, CDR1 is LNHDA and CDR2 SQIVND (reference sequence). The CDR3 sequence is 13 residues long. CDR3 DNA sequence: TGTGCCAGTAGTCCACTGCTATACAATGAGCAGTTCTTC. Amino acids: CASSPLLYNEQFF.

The chain links TRBV7-2 to TRBJ1-5, with D unclear. V lost 2 bases and J 7 bases, leaving 15 bases between the germline ends. The germline V gene encodes CDR1 SGHTA and CDR2 FQGNSA. This CDR3 comprises 15 residues. The CDR3 loop reads CASSLSEGARQPQHF. DNA for the CDR3: TGTGCCAGCAGCTTATCGGAGGGAGCGAGGCAGCCCCAGCATTTT. Using reference TRBV7-2 and TRBJ1-5 for the parts outside the CDR3, the full variable domain is GAGVSQSPSNKVTEKGKDVELRCDPISGHTALYWYRQSLGQGLEFLIYFQGNSAPDKSGLPSDRFSAERTGGSVSTLTIQRTQQEDSAVYLCASSLSEGARQPQHFGDGTRLSIL.

This rearrangement joins TRBV6-5 to TRBJ1-5; possible D gene TRBD1, 5 bases. V was pared by 0 bases and J by 5 bases, with 11 bases between. Germline V gene lookup returns CDR1 MNHEY and CDR2 SVGAGI. This CDR3 spans 15 amino acids. DNA for the CDR3: TGTGCCAGCAGTTACTCGTCGGGGGGTTATCAGCCCCAGCATTTT. Amino acids: CASSYSSGGYQPQHF.

As DNA, the CDR3 is TGTGCCACCATGGTGACCTCAGGGGTTCGCGAGCAGTACTTC. Translated: CATMVTSGVREQYF. The J gene is TRBJ2-7, the V gene TRBV27; a possible D gene is TRBD1 (6 bases). Trimming removed 10 bases from V and 6 bases from J, with 22 bases in between. This CDR3 has 14 residues. CDR1 is MNHEY and CDR2 is SMNVEV in the germline V gene (reference sequence).

The chain couples TRBV10-2 to TRBJ1-5; D call uncertain. The CDR3 is 14 amino acids. Germline values: CDR1 WSHSY, CDR2 SAAADI. Trimming removed 6 bases from V and 2 bases from J, with 11 bases in between. This chain's CDR3 is CASRAGGGNQPQHF. Written as DNA, the CDR3 is TGCGCCAGCAGGGCCGGCGGGGGCAATCAGCCCCAGCATTTT.

The chain carries TRBV18 and TRBJ2-7; TRBD1 aligns across 10 bases. This CDR3 spans 14 amino acids. J gave up 5 bases and V 3 bases, and 4 bases lay outside the gene matches. Germline V gives CDR1 KGHSH, CDR2 LQKENI. The CDR3 protein is CASSPLGQGNEQYF. For the CDR3, the DNA is TGTGCCAGCTCACCTTTGGGACAGGGGAACGAGCAGTACTTC. The complete variable domain, with remaining parts taken from reference TRBV18 and TRBJ2-7, reads NAGVMQNPRHLVRRRGQEARLRCSPMKGHSHVYWYRQLPEEGLKFMVYLQKENIIDESGMPKERFSAEFPKEGPSILRIQQVVRGDSAAYFCASSPLGQGNEQYFGPGTRLTVT.

The genes are TRBV19 and TRBJ2-7; 8 bases are a match to TRBD2. CDR3 length: 15 amino acids. V dropped 3 bases and J dropped 2; count of bases not matched to a gene: 6. From germline, CDR1 is LNHDA and CDR2 SQIVND (reference sequence). CDR3 residues: CASSMLSGGAYEQYF. CDR3 nucleotide sequence: TGTGCCAGTAGTATGCTAAGCGGGGGAGCCTACGAGCAGTACTTC.

J is TRBJ2-7 and V is TRBV19; 7 nucleotides line up with TRBD1. Germline values: CDR1 LNHDA, CDR2 SQIVND (reference sequence). This CDR3 spans 14 amino acids. Trimming cost V 2 bases and J 2 bases; bases outside gene matches: 3. This chain's CDR3 is CASSINQGAYEQYF. For the CDR3, the DNA is TGTGCCAGTAGTATAAACCAGGGGGCCTACGAGCAGTACTTC.